The 13 T cell receptor beta chains given below trace back to one sample, sequenced in a study of CD8 T cells in ankylosing spondylitis. TCRdb ran MiXCR on the 5' RACE reads and lists one entry per CDR3 protein. The top ten hold roughly 8% of the sample, which has 250,000 to 350,000 distinct CDR3 sequences, around 20% seen once. Sequencing was performed on blood, either unsorted or a sorted T cell fraction (not recorded which). Every receptor here comes from a male donor with ankylosing spondylitis or in good health (not recorded which).

This chain links TRBV5-1 with TRBJ2-3; 9 bases fit TRBD1. Germline V gives CDR1 SGHRS, CDR2 YFSETQ. The CDR3 length is 15 residues. J lost 3 bases, V lost 4 bases, and 6 bases had no gene match. The CDR3 spells CASSAGQGRTDTQYF. The CDR3 DNA reads as TGCGCCAGCAGCGCTGGACAGGGGAGGACAGATACGCAGTATTTT.

The CDR3 sequence is CSATGTLGDEDEQFF. CDR3 bases: TGCAGTGCAACCGGGACACTCGGGGATGAAGATGAGCAGTTCTTC. This chain connects TRBV20-1 to TRBJ2-1, with a possible D match to TRBD1 (6 bases). The V and J ends lost 6 bases and 8 bases respectively, with 23 bases between them. CDR3 length: 15 amino acids. Per germline, CDR1 DFQATT and CDR2 SNEGSKA (reference sequence).

This clonotype was seen only once. The chain links TRBV7-2 to TRBJ1-1; TRBD1 might be the D (5 bases). Between the trimmed V and J ends, which lost 4 bases and 7 bases, there was a span of 13 bases. Germline lookup yields CDR1 SGHTA and CDR2 FQGNSA. The CDR3 totals 13 residues. CDR3 DNA sequence: TGTGCCAGCAGCTCAATGACAGTATTTGAAGCTTTCTTT. Amino acid sequence: CASSSMTVFEAFF.

This clonotype was detected many times. The chain employs TRBV2 and TRBJ2-1; TRBD1 or TRBD2 may be the D gene (5 bases each). The V and J ends lost 6 bases and 7 bases respectively, with 19 bases between them. The CDR3 runs 15 residues. Per germline, CDR1 SNHLY and CDR2 FYNNEI. CDR3 residues: CASRKDGGWGNEQFF. In nucleotides, the CDR3 is TGTGCCAGCAGGAAAGACGGAGGATGGGGGAATGAGCAGTTCTTC. Combining the CDR3 with reference TRBV2 and TRBJ2-1 gives the whole variable domain EPEVTQTPSHQVTQMGQEVILRCVPISNHLYFYWYRQILGQKVEFLVSFYNNEISEKSEIFDDQFSVERPDGSNFTLKIRSTKLEDSAMYFCASRKDGGWGNEQFFGPGTRLTVL.

This clonotype was observed a handful of times. CDR3 bases: TGCGCCAGCAGCTTCCCGACTGGGGAGACCCAGTACTTC. This sequence encodes CASSFPTGETQYF. V and J are TRBV5-1 and TRBJ2-5; D call uncertain. Per the germline V gene, CDR1 is SGHRS and CDR2 is YFSETQ. The CDR3 length is 13 residues. V dropped 2 bases and J dropped 5 bases, with 10 bases sitting between them.

This rearrangement joins TRBV29-1 to TRBJ2-1; a weak D match, TRBD2 (6 bases). The CDR3 is made up of 13 amino acids. V was pared by 1 base and J by 7 bases, with 11 bases between. The V gene's germline CDR1 is SQVTM and CDR2 ANQGSEA. CDR3 in amino acids: CSVEGRGGNEQFF. CDR3 coding DNA: TGCAGCGTTGAAGGTCGAGGAGGGAATGAGCAGTTCTTC.

This clonotype was counted only a few times. The J gene is TRBJ2-3, the V gene TRBV7-8; D is ambiguous. CDR1 is SGHVS and CDR2 is FQNEAQ in the germline V gene. Trimming took 5 bases from V and 0 from J, leaving 12 bases between them. CDR3 length: 15 amino acids. The CDR3: CASSLKTGSTDTQYF. CDR3 bases: TGTGCCAGCAGCCTCAAAACGGGTAGCACAGATACGCAGTATTTT. Looking up the rest from reference TRBV7-8 and TRBJ2-3 gives the full variable domain: GAGVSQSPRYKVAKRGQDVALRCDPISGHVSLFWYQQALGQGPEFLTYFQNEAQLDKSGLPSDRFFAERPEGSVSTLKIQRTQQEDSAVYLCASSLKTGSTDTQYFGPGTRLTVL.

This clonotype was seen more than once but under ten times. The V call is TRBV7-9, the J call TRBJ2-3; D gene unclear. V lost 3 bases and J lost 3, with 4 bases in between. Germline lookup yields CDR1 SEHNR and CDR2 FQNEAQ (reference sequence). The CDR3 length is 12 residues. CDR3: CASSFQTDTQYF. The CDR3 nucleotides are TGTGCCAGCAGCTTCCAGACAGATACGCAGTATTTT.

V is TRBV5-6 and J is TRBJ1-2; no clear D. CDR1 and CDR2 from the germline V gene are SGHDT and YYEEEE. The CDR3 is 14 amino acids. Between the trimmed V and J ends, which lost 0 bases and 3 bases, there was a span of 9 bases. CDR3 amino acids: CASSLGLIDYGYTF. CDR3 DNA: TGTGCCAGCAGCTTGGGGTTAATAGACTATGGCTACACCTTC.

This clonotype was detected only a few times. V gene TRBV6-5 combines with J gene TRBJ1-5, with D hard to call. This CDR3 is built from 14 residues. CDR1 and CDR2 (germline): MNHEY, SVGAGI. Trimming shortened V by 2 bases and J by 3 bases, and 8 bases separated the two germline ends. DNA for the CDR3: TGTGCCAGCAGTTACACAGACCCCAATCAGCCCCAGCATTTT. This encodes CASSYTDPNQPQHF.

The CDR3 bases are TGTGCCAGCAGTGGGTCGGGACAGGGAGAGACCCAGTACTTC. Translated: CASSGSGQGETQYF. The genes are TRBV28 and TRBJ2-5; TRBD1 matches at 9 bases. The CDR3 is made up of 14 amino acids. Losses at the gene ends were 5 bases for V and 4 bases for J; bases not matched to a gene: 5. The germline V gene has CDR1 MDHEN and CDR2 SYDVKM.

This clonotype was observed a handful of times. The V and J genes are TRBV12-3 or TRBV12-4 and TRBJ2-7, with D uncertain. The CDR3 length is 15 residues. V was trimmed by 0 bases and J by 2 bases, leaving 11 bases between them. This CDR3 reads CASSLAPDSAYEQYV. The DNA for the CDR3 is TGTGCCAGCAGTTTAGCGCCAGACTCTGCCTACGAGCAGTACGTC.

This clonotype was counted between two and nine times. V is TRBV20-1 and J is TRBJ2-1; 7 nucleotides line up with TRBD2. Per the germline V gene, CDR1 is DFQATT and CDR2 is SNEGSKA (reference sequence). This CDR3 comprises 13 residues. CDR3 bases: TGCACCCTCGGGGGAGGGCCAGGGAATGAGCAGTTCTTC. Translated, it gives CTLGGGPGNEQFF.